These T cell receptor beta chains were read from a single sample in a study of blood T cell repertoires in COVID-19. Method: immunoSEQ multiplex PCR; TCRdb's copy keeps in-frame clones and lacks some. The sample records about 270,000 clones, approximately 90% being singletons. The sequenced material came from PBMCs or T cells enriched from blood (not recorded which). Every receptor here comes from a woman in her twenties or thirties with acute COVID-19. Each CDR3 is given with its conserved first and last residue. The order of the fields is J gene, CDR3 length, D gene, V gene, clone size, CDR3 protein, CDR3 DNA. The D gene is left open where the match is weak. Clone size is given for some rows only: seen once, a few or many times, or a class if the clone is expanded.

TRBJ2-7	18	TRBD2	TRBV5-1	few	CASSPGGLAGLRPYEQYF	TGCGCCAGCAGCCCCGGAGGGCTAGCGGGACTACGACCCTACGAGCAGTACTTC
TRBJ2-7	15	.	TRBV21-1	.	CASLTYGTASYEQYF	TGTGCCAGCTTAACATATGGGACAGCATCCTACGAGCAGTACTTC
TRBJ1-6	14	.	TRBV2	.	CASVRDINNSPLHF	TGTGCCAGCGTGAGGGACATAAATAATTCACCCCTCCACTTT
TRBJ2-7	15	.	TRBV6-5	.	CASSQTGASSYEQYF	TGTGCCAGCAGCCAGACAGGCGCGAGCTCCTACGAGCAGTACTTC
TRBJ1-1	11	.	TRBV4-1	once	CASSHRGEAFF	TGCGCCAGCAGCCATCGCGGTGAAGCTTTCTTT
TRBJ2-3	13	TRBD1	TRBV9	.	CASSTQGRDTQYF	TGTGCCAGCAGCACACAGGGGAGAGATACGCAGTATTTT
TRBJ1-4	15	TRBD1	TRBV2	.	CASSEIQGDNEKLFF	TGTGCCAGCAGTGAGATACAGGGGGACAATGAAAAACTGTTTTTT
TRBJ1-5	16	.	TRBV7-8	.	CASSLERVSSNQPQHF	TGTGCCAGCAGCTTAGAGCGAGTTTCAAGCAATCAGCCCCAGCATTTT
TRBJ1-2	15	TRBD1	TRBV19	.	CASSQPGTGNYGYTF	TGTGCCAGTTCCCAACCCGGGACAGGGAACTATGGCTACACCTTC
TRBJ1-1	14	TRBD1	TRBV7-3	.	CASTRDRGSTEAFF	TGTGCCAGCACACGGGACAGGGGTTCGACTGAAGCTTTCTTT
TRBJ1-4	17	.	TRBV6-4	once	CASSTPHLRRTNEKLFF	TGTGCCAGCAGTACGCCCCATCTCAGGCGTACTAATGAAAAACTGTTTTTT
TRBJ1-5	15	.	TRBV7-2	.	CASSFGLSSNQPQHF	TGTGCCAGCAGCTTTGGACTGAGTAGCAATCAGCCCCAGCATTTT
TRBJ2-1	10	.	TRBV29-1	.	CSVAGNEQFF	TGCAGCGTAGCGGGCAATGAGCAGTTCTTC
TRBJ2-1	17	TRBD2	TRBV19	.	CASSPLSGTLQQVEQFF	TGTGCCAGTAGTCCCCTTAGCGGGACCCTTCAACAGGTTGAGCAGTTCTTC
TRBJ1-5	19	.	TRBV21-1	.	CASSLRLIHKERGNQPQHF	TGTGCCAGCAGCCTTCGGCTAATACATAAGGAGAGGGGCAATCAGCCCCAGCATTTT
TRBJ1-1	14	.	TRBV27	.	CASSLFGGHTEAFF	TGTGCCAGCAGTTTATTCGGGGGGCACACTGAAGCTTTCTTT
TRBJ2-7	15	TRBD2	TRBV6-5	.	CASSPQTSGTYEQYF	TGTGCCAGCAGTCCCCAGACTAGCGGGACCTACGAGCAGTACTTC
TRBJ2-7	16	TRBD2	TRBV20-1	.	CSASRPSGGMSYEQYF	TGCAGTGCTAGTAGGCCTAGCGGGGGAATGTCCTACGAGCAGTACTTC
TRBJ1-1	15	.	TRBV5-5	.	CASSLQGPGYTEAFF	TGTGCCAGCAGCTTGCAGGGGCCGGGTTACACTGAAGCTTTCTTT
TRBJ2-6	14	.	TRBV9	.	CASSVQSGANVLTF	TGTGCCAGCAGCGTACAGTCTGGGGCCAACGTCCTGACTTTC
TRBJ2-7	14	.	TRBV19	.	CASSKGLKSHEQYF	TGTGCCAGTAGTAAGGGACTTAAGAGCCACGAGCAGTACTTC
TRBJ1-1	14	.	TRBV11-2	.	CASSLEVRNTEAFF	TGTGCCAGCAGCTTAGAGGTCAGGAACACTGAAGCTTTCTTT
TRBJ2-7	15	TRBD2	TRBV4-1	.	CASSPLAGRPYEQYF	TGCGCCAGCAGCCCCTTAGCGGGCCGCCCCTACGAGCAGTACTTC
TRBJ2-2	14	TRBD1	TRBV24-1	once	CATSKDRVTGELFF	TGTGCCACCAGTAAAGACAGGGTGACCGGGGAGCTGTTTTTT
TRBJ2-2	16	.	TRBV18	.	CASSPRTGANTGELFF	TGTGCCAGCTCACCTCGTACAGGAGCGAACACCGGGGAGCTGTTTTTT
TRBJ2-1	12	.	TRBV28	once	CASSPGNNEQFF	TGTGCCAGCAGCCCGGGGAACAATGAGCAGTTCTTC
TRBJ2-1	17	TRBD2	TRBV4-2	.	CASSQGLLGLAGAEQFF	TGTGCCAGCAGCCAGGGACTGCTGGGACTAGCGGGAGCTGAGCAGTTCTTC
TRBJ2-6	19	TRBD1	TRBV15	.	CATSRDGGQVLSGANVLTF	TGTGCCACCAGCAGAGATGGGGGACAGGTCCTCTCTGGGGCCAACGTCCTGACTTTC
TRBJ1-2	13	.	TRBV12-3/TRBV12-4	.	CASTWAVNYGYTF	TGTGCCAGCACGTGGGCCGTTAACTATGGCTACACCTTC
TRBJ2-7	12	.	TRBV13	once	CASSNKVDEQYF	TGTGCCAGCAGCAACAAAGTGGACGAGCAGTACTTC
TRBJ2-2	15	TRBD1	TRBV27	.	CASSPTTGGTGELFF	TGTGCCAGCAGTCCAACGACAGGGGGCACCGGGGAGCTGTTTTTT
TRBJ2-7	15	.	TRBV14	.	CASSHGGGGRNEQYF	TGTGCCAGCAGCCACGGAGGGGGCGGGAGGAACGAGCAGTACTTC
TRBJ2-2	18	.	TRBV4-2	.	CASSQDASGSANTGELFF	TGTGCCAGCAGCCAAGATGCTTCGGGGTCCGCGAACACCGGGGAGCTGTTTTTT
TRBJ1-4	18	.	TRBV18	.	CASSPQFSGLTTNEKLFF	TGTGCCAGCTCACCACAGTTCAGTGGACTAACGACTAATGAAAAACTGTTTTTT
TRBJ2-5	15	TRBD2	TRBV10-2	.	CASSVPTSGQETQYF	TGCGCCAGCAGTGTCCCGACTAGCGGCCAAGAGACCCAGTACTTC
TRBJ1-3	13	.	TRBV28	.	CASRGPAGNTIYF	TGTGCCAGCAGGGGGCCGGCTGGAAACACCATATATTTT
TRBJ1-3	14	TRBD1	TRBV19	.	CASSPGQAGNTIYF	TGTGCCAGTAGTCCCGGACAGGCTGGAAACACCATATATTTT
TRBJ2-5	15	.	TRBV11-2	.	CASSPWEAAQETQYF	TGTGCCAGCAGCCCGTGGGAAGCGGCCCAAGAGACCCAGTACTTC
TRBJ2-3	16	TRBD2	TRBV11-1	.	CASSLISGGYTDTQYF	TGTGCCAGCAGCTTAATCTCGGGAGGTTACACAGATACGCAGTATTTT
TRBJ2-3	14	.	TRBV5-1	.	CASSGGSSTDTQYF	TGCGCCAGCAGTGGGGGGTCTAGCACAGATACGCAGTATTTT
TRBJ1-2	15	TRBD1	TRBV4-1	.	CASSQERTGEDGYTF	TGCGCCAGCAGCCAAGAAAGGACAGGGGAGGACGGCTACACCTTC